A selection of T cell receptor beta chains follows, all from one sample in a study of Ad26.COV2.S vaccination and SARS-CoV-2 variants. The table came from immunoSEQ multiplex PCR; TCRdb's copy has only in-frame clones and leaves some out. The table shows a few hundred thousand clones, with 80% to 90% occurring only once. The sample was peripheral blood, taken in a trial of Ad26.COV2.S vaccine versus placebo. These receptors were taken from a person between 18 and 59 years old who received the Ad26.COV2.S COVID-19 vaccine or a placebo. Both conserved end residues are part of each CDR3. D genes are given only for firm matches. Some rows have no size entry. The others give once, few or many, or a class for an expanded clone.

once,TRBV9,TRBD1,13,TRBJ1-6,TGTGCCAGCAACAGGGACAGGGAATCACCCCTCCACTTT,CASNRDRESPLHF
NA,TRBV13,NA,15,TRBJ1-4,TGTGCCAGCAGCTTATTTGCACAACTTAATGAAAAACTGTTTTTT,CASSLFAQLNEKLFF
NA,TRBV27,TRBD2,18,TRBJ2-2,TGTGCCAGCAAAACCGGGACTAGCGGGGCGACTTTTCGCGGGGAGCTGTTTTTT,CASKTGTSGATFRGELFF
NA,TRBV10-3,NA,12,TRBJ2-5,TGTGCCATAGGGGGGCTTCAAGAGACCCAGTACTTC,CAIGGLQETQYF
NA,TRBV3-1/TRBV3-2,NA,14,TRBJ1-5,TGTGCCAGCAGCCCAAATAGTGGCAATCAGCCCCAGCATTTT,CASSPNSGNQPQHF
once,TRBV6-1,NA,14,TRBJ2-7,TGTGCCAGCAGTGAAGGCCCACAGGCCTACGAGCAGTACTTC,CASSEGPQAYEQYF
NA,TRBV24-1,TRBD1,13,TRBJ1-2,TGTGCCACCAGCCCGGGACAGTCATATGGCTACACCTTC,CATSPGQSYGYTF
NA,TRBV18,TRBD1,16,TRBJ2-7,TGTGCCAGCTCACCACAATGGGTGGACAGGGTCTACGAGCAGTACTTC,CASSPQWVDRVYEQYF
NA,TRBV11-2,NA,12,TRBJ2-1,TGTGCCAGCAGCTTAGATCTGTGGGAGCAGTTCTTC,CASSLDLWEQFF
NA,TRBV7-9,NA,14,TRBJ2-7,TGTGCCAGCAGCTTAGTAACCTTTCCCTACGAGCAGTACTTC,CASSLVTFPYEQYF
NA,TRBV4-1,NA,13,TRBJ1-5,TGCGCCAGCAGCCAGGCGTTGGATCAGCCCCAGCATTTT,CASSQALDQPQHF
NA,TRBV7-9,TRBD1,17,TRBJ1-6,TGTGCCAGCAGCTCGACAATGCAAGGGGGCTTAAGTTCACCCCTCCACTTT,CASSSTMQGGLSSPLHF
NA,TRBV6-2/TRBV6-3,NA,17,TRBJ2-2,TGTGCCAGCAGTTACTCTACGGGCTTTGGGGGCACCGGGGAGCTGTTTTTT,CASSYSTGFGGTGELFF
NA,TRBV9,NA,14,TRBJ2-3,TGTGCCAGCAGCCCCCCCACTAGCACAGATACGCAGTATTTT,CASSPPTSTDTQYF
once,TRBV24-1,TRBD1,16,TRBJ2-1,TGTGCCACCAGTGATTCGCGGACAGGGTTTTACAATGAGCAGTTCTTC,CATSDSRTGFYNEQFF
few,TRBV5-4,NA,14,TRBJ1-6,TGTGCCAGCAGCTCCTCCGGTTATAATTCACCCCTCCACTTT,CASSSSGYNSPLHF
NA,TRBV30,NA,14,TRBJ1-5,TGTGCCTGGAGGCCGCCGATGGGCAATCAGCCCCAGCATTTT,CAWRPPMGNQPQHF
NA,TRBV27,NA,14,TRBJ1-1,TGTGCCAGCAGTTTTGGAGCAGGGATCGTTGAAGCTTTCTTT,CASSFGAGIVEAFF
few,TRBV12-5,NA,15,TRBJ1-5,TGTGCTAGTGGTTTGGTATCGGCAGTCAATCAGCCCCAGCATTTT,CASGLVSAVNQPQHF
NA,TRBV14,TRBD1,18,TRBJ1-1,TGTGCCAGCAGCCGTCAGGACAGGGTGTTTGGAAGGAACACTGAAGCTTTCTTT,CASSRQDRVFGRNTEAFF
NA,TRBV12-3/TRBV12-4,TRBD1,13,TRBJ1-1,TGTGCCAGCAGTAGGGACAGTTCGACTGAAGCTTTCTTT,CASSRDSSTEAFF
NA,TRBV7-2,NA,13,TRBJ1-2,TGTGCCAGCAGCTTACGGGGCGACTATGGCTACACCTTC,CASSLRGDYGYTF
NA,TRBV13,TRBD2,16,TRBJ2-3,TGTGCCAGCAGCCTAGCGGGGGGCCTAGGGGCCGATACGCAGTATTTT,CASSLAGGLGADTQYF
NA,TRBV20-1,NA,15,TRBJ1-5,TGCAGTGCTAGTGGACCCCAATATAGCAATCAGCCCCAGCATTTT,CSASGPQYSNQPQHF
once,TRBV21-1,NA,16,TRBJ1-2,TGTGCCAGCAGCATATATGCTACAGGGGAACGGTATGGCTACACCTTC,CASSIYATGERYGYTF
NA,TRBV9,TRBD1,17,TRBJ2-2,TGTGCCAGCAGCGTAGCGCCGGGACAGGGTCGTACCGGGGAGCTGTTTTTT,CASSVAPGQGRTGELFF
NA,TRBV7-8,NA,15,TRBJ2-7,TGTGCCAGCAGCTCCCCAGCCGGCCCTTGGGACGAGCAGTACTTC,CASSSPAGPWDEQYF
NA,TRBV4-2,NA,15,TRBJ1-5,TGTGCCAGCAGCCAAGTGAAAGGGTCGGGTCAGCCCCAGCATTTT,CASSQVKGSGQPQHF
few,TRBV3-1/TRBV3-2,NA,17,TRBJ2-2,TGTGCCAGCAGCCCCCCCCAGGGTGCAACCCCCACCGGGGAGCTGTTTTTT,CASSPPQGATPTGELFF
NA,TRBV6-5,TRBD1,13,TRBJ2-5,TGTGCCAGCAATAACCAGGGGGCGCGAACCCAGTACTTC,CASNNQGARTQYF
NA,TRBV5-4,NA,15,TRBJ2-7,TGTGCCAGCAGCTTTCGGGGCGGACAGTCCTACGAGCAGTACTTC,CASSFRGGQSYEQYF
once,TRBV7-3,NA,13,TRBJ1-6,TGTGCCAGCAGCTTAGAGAAGGGTTCACCCCTCCACTTT,CASSLEKGSPLHF
NA,TRBV2,NA,16,TRBJ2-3,TGTGCCAGCAGTGAAGTTCGGCGGTACTCCACAGATACGCAGTATTTT,CASSEVRRYSTDTQYF
few,TRBV2,NA,13,TRBJ2-3,TGTGCCAGCAGTGATGTCCGTAGAGATACGCAGTATTTT,CASSDVRRDTQYF
NA,TRBV5-8,NA,17,TRBJ1-2,TGTGCCAGCAGCTTGGCCGGAACATCGTTAGCTAACTATGGCTACACCTTC,CASSLAGTSLANYGYTF
NA,TRBV9,NA,14,TRBJ2-5,TGTGCCAGCAGCGCGGGTCCCTTGGGGGAGACCCAGTACTTC,CASSAGPLGETQYF
NA,TRBV18,TRBD1,18,TRBJ2-6,TGTGCCAGCTCAGTCTCCGGGACAGGGCTCTCTGGGGCCAACGTCCTGACTTTC,CASSVSGTGLSGANVLTF
NA,TRBV5-6,NA,19,TRBJ1-6,TGTGCCAGCAGCTTGAGCACAGGAAGAGGGGGAGTCTATAATTCACCCCTCCACTTT,CASSLSTGRGGVYNSPLHF